This T cell receptor (beta chain) originates from a study of T cell repertoires in cytomegalovirus infection. Study context: CMV infection and matching HLA type were both indicated by public TCR beta signatures. General observations from the study: The cumulative frequency of public TCR beta families distinguished individuals who carried CMV together with the relevant HLA. Within the response measured ex vivo, HLA-C-restricted CMV-specific TCR beta clonotypes were dominant.

TCRdb ran MiXCR on the reads and lists one entry per CDR3 protein. The data contain nearly 450,000 distinct CDR3 sequences, 25% to 40% of them seen just once; the ten biggest clones take up approximately 13%. For this clonotype: What it binds is unknown.

The CDR3 spans 15 residues. The germline gives CDR1 MGHRA, CDR2 YSYEKL. V dropped 0 bases and J dropped 0 bases, with 7 bases sitting between them. The rearrangement joins TRBV4-1 to TRBJ2-3; D gene uncertain. The TCR comes from a human donor in good health (CMV status not recorded). Some clones in this sample may be carry-over from other donors' samples. The source material was PBMCs. The CDR3 DNA reads as TGCGCCAGCAGCCAAGAACACCTAAGCACAGATACGCAGTATTTT. Translated, it gives CASSQEHLSTDTQYF.